This T cell receptor (beta chain) emerged from a study of blood T cell repertoires in COVID-19. Assay: immunoSEQ multiplex PCR; the TCRdb copy retains only in-frame clones and omits some. Counted here are over 100,000 clones, around nine tenths occurring once; the ten biggest clones make up roughly 2%. Trimming removed 7 bases from V and 6 bases from J, with 10 bases in between. Germline CDR1 MRHNA, CDR2 SNTAGT. The CDR3 runs to 11 residues. The chain couples TRBV6-4 to TRBJ2-7, with no clear D. This sequence was found in a man in his fifties or sixties with active COVID-19. Specimen: peripheral blood. In DNA, the CDR3 is TGTGCCAGCATACGCGGCCTCGAGCAGTACTTC. Encoded protein: CASIRGLEQYF.